This T cell receptor beta chain was identified in a study of OX40 agonist ivuxolimab in advanced cancers. Here immunoSEQ multiplex PCR was the method, and the copy in TCRdb shows in-frame clones only, minus some. The sample consists of approximately 1,800 clones, 73% of them appearing once. With 3 bases removed from V and 5 bases from J, the gap between germline ends came to 14 bases. The germline gives CDR1 SGHRS, CDR2 YFSETQ. This CDR3 is 14 amino acids long. J is TRBJ1-2 and V is TRBV5-1, with a tentative D call TRBD1 (5 bases). The clonotype comes from an adult with an advanced solid tumor such as melanoma, head and neck, liver or kidney cancer. Sequencing was performed on CD4+ or CD8+ T cells sorted from blood, taken in a trial of the OX40 agonist ivuxolimab. CDR3 sequence: CASSYRDYGYGYTF. CDR3 bases: TGCGCCAGCAGCTACCGGGACTACGGGTATGGCTACACCTTC.